This TCR beta chain was sequenced during a study of T-cell reconstitution after alpha-beta-depleted transplantation in children. V dropped 4 bases and J dropped 14 bases, with 12 bases sitting between them. The CDR3 is 11 amino acids. Germline CDR1 and CDR2: SEHNR and FQNEAQ (reference sequence). Overall study results and limits: T-cell counts and diversity at one year post-transplant came mainly from newly produced T cells. Expanded graft clones, several hundred of them, were reportedly the source of alpha-beta T cells about two months after transplant.

Points on this clonotype: Antigen unknown.

Researchers prepared the TCRbeta library using unique molecular identifiers, the study reports. One entry per CDR3 protein results from TCRdb running MiXCR on the PCR reads. Of 350,000 to 500,000 distinct CDR3 sequences detected, around 46% appear once; the ten largest clones hold under 35%. This TCR was sampled from a girl aged 2-10 years with aplastic anemia, due to receive a stem cell transplant. V usage is TRBV7-9 and J usage is TRBJ2-1; D unclear. The sequencing here drew on PBMCs, taken before TCRalphabeta/CD19-depleted stem cell transplant. The CDR3 DNA reads TGTGCCAGCAGCTCCGGAATAATCGAGTTCTTC. Protein sequence: CASSSGIIEFF.